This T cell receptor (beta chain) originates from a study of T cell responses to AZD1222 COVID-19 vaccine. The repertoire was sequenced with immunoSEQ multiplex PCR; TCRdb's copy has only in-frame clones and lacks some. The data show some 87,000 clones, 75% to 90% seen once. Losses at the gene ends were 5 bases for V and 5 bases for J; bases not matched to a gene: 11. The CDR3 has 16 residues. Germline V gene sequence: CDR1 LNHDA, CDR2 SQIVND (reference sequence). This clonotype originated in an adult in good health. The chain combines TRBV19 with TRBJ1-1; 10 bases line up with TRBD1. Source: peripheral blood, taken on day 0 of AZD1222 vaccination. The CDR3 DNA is TGTGCCAGTAGTCCTCCGGGACAGGGGATTTGGACTGAAGCTTTCTTT. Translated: CASSPPGQGIWTEAFF.